The T cell receptor beta chain described here comes from a study of cytomegalovirus exposure and HLA in healthy donors. The study, taken as a whole, reports: Presence/absence analysis assumed near-uniform sequencing depth across donors.

A multiplex PCR was run with 60 Vbeta primers and 13 Jbeta primers. Assay: immunoSEQ multiplex PCR; the TCRdb copy retains only in-frame clones and omits some. This sample yields about 130,000 clones, of which around 77% are seen a single time; 9.5% to 15% belongs to the top ten. Turning to this clone: As yet, its antigen is unknown.

The receptor's source is a middle-aged woman in good health and CMV-seropositive. The sample was PBMCs.

The CDR3 nucleotides read TGCGCCAGCAGCCCGGGACAGGGGATGTACCAAGAGACCCAGTACTTC. It is translated as CASSPGQGMYQETQYF. The V call is TRBV5-1, the J call TRBJ2-5; TRBD1 matches 10 bases. The germline CDR1 and CDR2 sequences are SGHRS and YFSETQ. The CDR3 is 16 residues long. The junction had 6 bases not matched to a gene; V was cut back by 4 bases and J by 0 bases.